Given below is one T cell receptor (beta chain) in context. From germline, CDR1 is MDHEN and CDR2 SYDVKM. V gave up 10 bases and J gave up 9 bases; unmatched junction bases: 16. This CDR3 contains 14 residues. This record belongs to a study of T cells in Graves' hyperthyroidism and ophthalmopathy. PBMCs came from 10 ml fresh peripheral blood. Regions amplified from RNA transcripts were the TCR beta CDR3 regions. The HTBI primer set served for first-round RT-PCR of the TCR CDR3. TCRdb ran MiXCR on the multiplex PCR reads and lists one entry per CDR3 protein. In the table there are around 340,000 distinct CDR3 sequences, around 14% of which are singletons.

This rearrangement joins TRBV28 to TRBJ2-7, with TRBD1 identical over 9 bases. The clonotype originates from a woman in her 30s with Graves' hyperthyroidism. Material: blood. This CDR3 is CATGPGQGLGGQYF. DNA for the CDR3: TGTGCCACCGGACCGGGACAGGGCCTCGGGGGGCAGTACTTC.